The rows below give T cell receptor beta chains drawn from one sample of a study of CXCR3-negative and CXCR3-positive naive CD8 T cells. TCRdb re-called the 5' RACE reads; one entry per CDR3 protein, DNA not given. The sample table includes roughly 48,000 distinct CDR3 sequences. The sequenced sample consisted of memory CD8+ T cells from blood. The source is a human donor in good health. Some clones in this sample may be carry-over from other donors' samples. The CDR3 runs from the conserved cysteine through the conserved F or W. Fields, in order: clone size, J gene, CDR3 length, V gene, CDR3 protein. Expanded clones get a size class; other rows say once, few or many, or leave the size out.

NA | TRBJ1-1 | 13 | TRBV27 | CASSLAKNTEAFF
NA | TRBJ2-3 | 16 | TRBV15 | CATSRDLGGGTDTQYF
NA | TRBJ1-1 | 14 | TRBV10-3 | CAISQQGVNTEAFF
NA | TRBJ2-3 | 16 | TRBV9 | CASSVDPLAGTDTQYF
NA | TRBJ2-1 | 16 | TRBV28 | CASSQFTGFSYNEQFF
NA | TRBJ2-7 | 14 | TRBV2 | CASSSAEVTYEQYF
NA | TRBJ2-1 | 13 | TRBV12-3/TRBV12-4 | CASSPRPNNEQFF
NA | TRBJ1-1 | 20 | TRBV1 | CTSSQTRGDRGHLTNTEAFF
NA | TRBJ2-7 | 13 | TRBV10-3 | CAIEPAGGVEQYF
NA | TRBJ1-1 | 14 | TRBV5-6 | CASREQGAATEAFF
NA | TRBJ2-1 | 14 | TRBV4-1 | CASSQAGNYNEQFF
NA | TRBJ1-4 | 13 | TRBV7-9 | CASSLDQHEKLFF
NA | TRBJ2-5 | 17 | TRBV3-1 | CASSQGTSGGTGETQYF
NA | TRBJ1-2 | 15 | TRBV25-1 | CASSELGGGGYGYTF
NA | TRBJ1-2 | 17 | TRBV7-9 | CASSSAEDSLYNYGYTF
NA | TRBJ2-5 | 13 | TRBV28 | CASSFGRAETQYF
NA | TRBJ2-7 | 16 | TRBV11-2 | CASSLGRTGIYYEQYF
NA | TRBJ2-7 | 14 | TRBV7-9 | CASSPTGNLYEQYF
NA | TRBJ2-2 | 14 | TRBV28 | CASHPVADTGELFF
NA | TRBJ2-7 | 14 | TRBV25-1 | CASSGREAGDEQYF
NA | TRBJ1-1 | 15 | TRBV27 | CASSPVQGPGTEAFF
NA | TRBJ1-1 | 15 | TRBV7-9 | CASSKVRGRWTEAFF
NA | TRBJ2-7 | 15 | TRBV7-8 | CASRSGTSQSYEPYF
NA | TRBJ1-1 | 14 | TRBV20-1 | CSARAPDWNTEAFF
NA | TRBJ2-7 | 15 | TRBV28 | CASSLSRAGRDEQYF
NA | TRBJ2-3 | 14 | TRBV5-6 | CASSWDRMSDTQYF
NA | TRBJ2-3 | 18 | TRBV7-8 | CASSLLPQTTGPTDTQYF
NA | TRBJ2-1 | 16 | TRBV6-2/TRBV6-3 | CASSSGLAGGYNEQFF
large | TRBJ1-5 | 14 | TRBV6-1 | CASSGAGGNQPQHF
NA | TRBJ2-7 | 11 | TRBV29-1 | CSVEASYEQYF
NA | TRBJ2-5 | 19 | TRBV6-2/TRBV6-3 | CASTALTGLAGGYQETQYF
NA | TRBJ2-7 | 14 | TRBV5-1 | CASSLAGEIYEQYF
NA | TRBJ2-5 | 13 | TRBV28 | CASSFDRVETQYF
NA | TRBJ2-2 | 17 | TRBV4-3 | CASSQEPPSGGTGELFF
NA | TRBJ2-7 | 12 | TRBV29-1 | CSVAVQSYEQYF
NA | TRBJ1-1 | 11 | TRBV7-9 | CASTPNTEAFF
NA | TRBJ2-7 | 16 | TRBV4-1 | CASSQDLKIPFYEQYF
NA | TRBJ1-2 | 15 | TRBV4-1 | CASSRRTGEGYGYTF
NA | TRBJ2-7 | 12 | TRBV11-3 | CASRRDSYEQYF
NA | TRBJ2-3 | 21 | TRBV4-3 | CASSQDGGDGLAGVKTDTQYF
NA | TRBJ2-5 | 12 | TRBV12-2 | CASRVGAETQYF
NA | TRBJ2-2 | 15 | TRBV13 | CASSEAGSYTGELFF
NA | TRBJ2-2 | 14 | TRBV7-9 | CASSWEPGTGELFF
NA | TRBJ2-7 | 14 | TRBV7-9 | CASSPRLSSYEQYF
NA | TRBJ2-1 | 11 | TRBV7-9 | CASSLYDEQFF
NA | TRBJ1-5 | 15 | TRBV12-3/TRBV12-4 | CASSFSGDRNQPQHF
NA | TRBJ1-2 | 16 | TRBV27 | CASSPLGQAPVYGYTF
NA | TRBJ2-1 | 14 | TRBV13 | CASSPKPGRVEQFF
NA | TRBJ1-5 | 14 | TRBV6-6 | CASSRRTGDQPQHF
NA | TRBJ1-2 | 16 | TRBV3-1 | CASSQDPTTYNYGYTF